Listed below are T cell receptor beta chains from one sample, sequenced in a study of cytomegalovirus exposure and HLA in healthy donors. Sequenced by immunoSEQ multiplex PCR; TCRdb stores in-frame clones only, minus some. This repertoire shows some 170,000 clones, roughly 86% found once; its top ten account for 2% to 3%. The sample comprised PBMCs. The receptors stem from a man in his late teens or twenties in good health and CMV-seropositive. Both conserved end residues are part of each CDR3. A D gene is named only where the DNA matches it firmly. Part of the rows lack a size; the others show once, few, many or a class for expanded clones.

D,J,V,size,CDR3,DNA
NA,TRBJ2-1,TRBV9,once,CASSESLVAPSSYNEQFF,TGTGCCAGCAGCGAGAGTCTAGTTGCGCCCAGCTCCTACAATGAGCAGTTCTTC
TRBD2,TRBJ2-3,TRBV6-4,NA,CASSESGGATDTQYF,TGTGCCAGCAGTGAAAGCGGGGGGGCCACAGATACGCAGTATTTT
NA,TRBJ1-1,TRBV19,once,CASSIARGNTEAFF,TGTGCCAGTAGTATAGCTCGGGGAAACACTGAAGCTTTCTTT
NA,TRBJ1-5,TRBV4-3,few,CASSQDLSPNQPQHF,TGCGCCAGCAGCCAAGATCTTTCTCCCAATCAGCCCCAGCATTTT
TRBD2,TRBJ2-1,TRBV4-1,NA,CASSQGAGTRDWEQFF,TGCGCCAGCAGCCAGGGGGCCGGGACTAGGGATTGGGAGCAGTTCTTC
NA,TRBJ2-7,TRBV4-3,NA,CASSQEDREGEQYF,TGCGCCAGCAGCCAAGAGGACAGGGAGGGCGAGCAGTACTTC
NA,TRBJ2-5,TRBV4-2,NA,CASSRQGPQETQYF,TGTGCCAGCAGCCGTCAGGGGCCCCAAGAGACCCAGTACTTC
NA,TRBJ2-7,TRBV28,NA,CASSSDSSSYEQYF,TGTGCCAGCAGTTCTGACAGTAGCTCCTACGAGCAGTACTTC
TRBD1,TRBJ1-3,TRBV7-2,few,CASSPQTGTGNTIYF,TGTGCCAGCAGCCCCCAGACAGGGACTGGAAACACCATATATTTT
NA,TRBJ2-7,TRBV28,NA,CASSLVRALSEQYF,TGTGCCAGCAGTTTGGTCAGGGCCCTCTCCGAGCAGTACTTC
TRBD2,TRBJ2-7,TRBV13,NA,CASSWTSGGHEQYF,TGTGCCAGCAGCTGGACTAGCGGGGGGCACGAGCAGTACTTC
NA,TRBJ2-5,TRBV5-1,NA,CASSSDGLQQETQYF,TGCGCCAGCAGCTCCGACGGACTTCAACAAGAGACCCAGTACTTC
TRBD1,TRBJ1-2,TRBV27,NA,CASSSAGGYYGYTF,TGTGCCAGCAGTTCTGCAGGGGGCTACTATGGCTACACCTTC
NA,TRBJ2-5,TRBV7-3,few,CASSAYREETQYF,TGTGCCAGCAGCGCCTACAGGGAAGAGACCCAGTACTTC
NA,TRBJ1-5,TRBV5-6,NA,CASSAGVGQPQHF,TGTGCCAGCAGCGCGGGGGTGGGTCAGCCCCAGCATTTT
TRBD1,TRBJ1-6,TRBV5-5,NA,CASNSGTGLPYNSPLHF,TGTGCCAGCAACTCCGGGACAGGGTTGCCCTATAATTCACCCCTCCACTTT
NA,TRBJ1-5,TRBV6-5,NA,CASSYNGRGTGPQHF,TGTGCCAGCAGTTACAATGGCAGGGGCACTGGGCCCCAGCATTTT
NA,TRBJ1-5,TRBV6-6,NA,CASSYGRGVNQPQHF,TGTGCCAGCAGTTACGGGAGGGGGGTCAATCAGCCCCAGCATTTT
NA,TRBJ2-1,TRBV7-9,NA,CASSQQGNEQFF,TGTGCCAGCAGCCAGCAGGGCAATGAGCAGTTCTTC
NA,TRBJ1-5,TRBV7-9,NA,CASSLGGMDQPQHF,TGTGCCAGCAGCTTGGGGGGTATGGATCAGCCCCAGCATTTT
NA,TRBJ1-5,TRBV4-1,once,CASSQDRGLPGDQPQHF,TGCGCCAGCAGCCAAGACAGAGGACTACCGGGGGATCAGCCCCAGCATTTT
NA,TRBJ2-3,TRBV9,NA,CASSVGGHRRADTQYF,TGTGCCAGCAGCGTAGGGGGGCACCGCCGGGCGGATACGCAGTATTTT
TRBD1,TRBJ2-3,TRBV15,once,CATSAGGSTDTQYF,TGTGCCACCAGCGCAGGGGGCAGCACAGATACGCAGTATTTT
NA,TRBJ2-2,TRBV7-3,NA,CASSRGGVGELFF,TGTGCCAGCAGCCGAGGGGGGGTCGGGGAGCTGTTTTTT
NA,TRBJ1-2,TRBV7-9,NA,CASSLVRRPGGGYTF,TGTGCCAGCAGCTTAGTGCGAAGGCCTGGCGGTGGCTACACCTTC
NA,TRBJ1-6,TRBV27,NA,CASSSGINSPLHF,TGTGCCAGCAGTTCAGGGATCAATTCACCCCTCCACTTT
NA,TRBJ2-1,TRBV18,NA,CASSPGGPYNEQFF,TGTGCCAGCTCACCAGGGGGCCCCTACAATGAGCAGTTCTTC
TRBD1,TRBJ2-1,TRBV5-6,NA,CASSFGTGIFSYNEQFF,TGTGCCAGCAGCTTCGGGACAGGAATTTTCTCCTACAATGAGCAGTTCTTC
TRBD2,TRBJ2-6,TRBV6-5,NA,CASSLLAAGANVLTF,TGTGCCAGCAGTTTACTAGCGGCTGGGGCCAACGTCCTGACTTTC
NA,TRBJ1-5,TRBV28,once,CASRGVTGSQNQPQHF,TGTGCCAGCAGGGGGGTCACAGGGTCCCAAAATCAGCCCCAGCATTTT
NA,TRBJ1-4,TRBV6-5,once,CASSYIGTGFEKLFF,TGTGCCAGCAGTTATATCGGAACAGGGTTTGAAAAACTGTTTTTT
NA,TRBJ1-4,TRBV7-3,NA,CASLLGLRGEKLFF,TGTGCCAGCCTCTTAGGGCTCCGGGGTGAAAAACTGTTTTTT
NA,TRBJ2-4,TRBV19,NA,CASTISLLAKNIQYF,TGTGCCAGTACCATTAGCCTACTAGCCAAAAACATTCAGTACTTC
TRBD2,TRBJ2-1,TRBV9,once,CASSATSGISSEQFF,TGTGCCAGCAGCGCAACTAGCGGGATTTCTAGTGAGCAGTTCTTC
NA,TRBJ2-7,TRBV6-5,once,CASKISGGLSYEQYF,TGTGCCAGCAAGATATCCGGAGGGCTTTCCTACGAGCAGTACTTC
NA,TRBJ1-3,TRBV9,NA,CASSVEVGVTGNTIYF,TGTGCCAGCAGCGTAGAGGTGGGAGTCACTGGAAACACCATATATTTT
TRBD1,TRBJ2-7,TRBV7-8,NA,CASSLMQGAQNEQYF,TGTGCCAGCAGCTTAATGCAGGGGGCGCAGAACGAGCAGTACTTC
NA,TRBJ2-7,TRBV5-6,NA,CASSLVDSYEQYF,TGTGCCAGCAGCCTAGTCGACAGCTACGAGCAGTACTTC
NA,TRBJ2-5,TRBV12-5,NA,CASGFDRQETQYF,TGTGCTAGTGGTTTTGACAGGCAAGAGACCCAGTACTTC
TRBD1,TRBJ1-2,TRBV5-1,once,CASSLGLDRDLHGYTF,TGCGCCAGCAGCTTGGGCTTAGACAGGGACCTACATGGCTACACCTTC
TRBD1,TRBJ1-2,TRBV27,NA,CASSLDRGGGYTF,TGTGCCAGCAGTTTGGACAGGGGGGGCGGCTACACCTTC
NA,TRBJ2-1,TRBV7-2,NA,CASSSSSYNEQFF,TGTGCCAGCAGCTCCAGCTCCTACAATGAGCAGTTCTTC
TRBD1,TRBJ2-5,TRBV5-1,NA,CASSLRQGVIQETQYF,TGCGCCAGCAGCTTGAGGCAGGGGGTTATCCAAGAGACCCAGTACTTC
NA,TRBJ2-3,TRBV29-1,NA,CSVEAAGTDTQYF,TGCAGCGTTGAAGCTGCGGGGACAGATACGCAGTATTTT
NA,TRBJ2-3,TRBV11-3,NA,CASSINGDTQYF,TGTGCCAGCAGCATCAACGGAGATACGCAGTATTTT
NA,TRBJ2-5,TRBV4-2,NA,CASSFGQIGQGGETQYF,TGTGCCAGCAGCTTTGGGCAGATAGGGCAGGGTGGAGAGACCCAGTACTTC
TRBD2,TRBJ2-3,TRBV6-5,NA,CASSPGGSTDTQYF,TGTGCCAGCAGTCCCGGGGGGTCCACAGATACGCAGTATTTT